The 13 T cell receptor beta chains below come from one sample, sequenced in a study of blood T cell repertoires in COVID-19 (dated by TCRdb to 2020 to 2022). Libraries were made using the immunoSEQ multiplex PCR assay. In TCRdb, the immuneACCESS table is reduced to in-frame sequences with V and J assigned. These tables do not hold every clone; where another copy was compared, an unresolved V gene accounts for under half, and the others remain unexplained. The sample table contains 200,000 to 250,000 clones; only one count was recorded for around 81% of them. The ten largest account for over 7% of the sample. The sample consisted of peripheral blood. These TCRs come from an older woman with acute or convalescent COVID-19.

The chain combines TRBV6-4 with TRBJ2-3, with 10 bases matching TRBD2. Germline V lookup: CDR1 MRHNA, CDR2 SNTAGT. The trim removed 6 bases at V and 4 bases at J, leaving 10 bases unmatched. This CDR3 region has 16 residues. DNA of the CDR3: TGTGCCAGCAGCCCCGGGGTAGCGGGGGGCGCAGATACGCAGTATTTT. Residues: CASSPGVAGGADTQYF.

The J gene is TRBJ2-3, the V gene TRBV5-6; the match to TRBD2 covers 8 bases. With 1 base clipped from V and 2 bases from J, the junction kept 6 bases outside the gene matches. This CDR3 is 16 amino acids long. CDR1 is SGHDT and CDR2 is YYEEEE in the germline V gene. In nucleotides, the CDR3 is TGTGCCAGCAGCTTGCTCCCAGCGGGGGTCACAGATACGCAGTATTTT. It encodes CASSLLPAGVTDTQYF.

This chain joins TRBV15 and TRBJ1-1; the D gene is possibly TRBD1 (6 bases). V was pared by 4 bases and J by 2 bases, with 8 bases between. This CDR3 is built from 13 residues. CDR1 is LNHNV, CDR2 YYDKDF, per germline (reference sequence). CDR3 in DNA: TGTGCCACCAGCATACAGGGAAACACTGAAGCTTTCTTT. Its protein product is CATSIQGNTEAFF.

The CDR3 loop is CASSLSPMETQYF. The DNA for the CDR3 is TGTGCCAGCAGTTTAAGCCCCATGGAGACCCAGTACTTC. This chain connects TRBV12-3 or TRBV12-4 to TRBJ2-5; D unclear. Trimming stripped 2 bases from V and 5 bases from J, with 9 bases between. The CDR3 extends over 13 amino acids.

The chain joins TRBV2 to TRBJ2-1, with a possible D match to TRBD1 (7 bases). There are 14 residues in the CDR3. The germline V gene encodes CDR1 SNHLY and CDR2 FYNNEI. Trimming stripped 8 bases from V and 5 bases from J, with 16 bases between. The CDR3 DNA reads as TGTGCCAGCTCTAGGCAGGGGGGAAACAATGAGCAGTTCTTC. The encoded protein is CASSRQGGNNEQFF. Using reference TRBV2 and TRBJ2-1 for the parts outside the CDR3, the full variable domain is EPEVTQTPSHQVTQMGQEVILRCVPISNHLYFYWYRQILGQKVEFLVSFYNNEISEKSEIFDDQFSVERPDGSNFTLKIRSTKLEDSAMYFCASSRQGGNNEQFFGPGTRLTVL.

The gene calls are TRBV7-8 and TRBJ2-7, with a weak D call TRBD1 (6 bases). The CDR3 contains 13 residues. Trimming cost V 7 bases and J 5 bases, with 15 bases left between them. From germline, CDR1 is SGHVS and CDR2 FQNEAQ. In DNA, the CDR3 is TGTGCCAGCAAACCACAGGGCATAAACGAGCAGTACTTC. Translating it yields CASKPQGINEQYF.

The J gene is TRBJ1-5, the V gene TRBV30; 7 positions match TRBD1. V trimming: 5 bases; J trimming: 7 bases; junction bases outside the gene matches: 11. The germline CDR1 and CDR2 sequences are GTSNPN and SVGIG (reference sequence). The CDR3 has 14 amino acids. The CDR3 region has the DNA TGTGCCTGGGGGACCGGGACAGTTTTGCAGCCCCAGCATTTT. Its protein is CAWGTGTVLQPQHF.

CDR3 loop: CASSLNRVAGELFF. The CDR3 nucleotides are TGTGCCAGCAGCTTAAACAGGGTGGCCGGGGAGCTGTTTTTT. This chain links TRBV7-2 with TRBJ2-2; D is possibly TRBD1 (6 bases). Germline CDR1 is SGHTA and CDR2 is FQGNSA. Trimming took off 2 bases at V and 6 bases at J, with 10 bases between the two ends. The CDR3 extends over 14 amino acids.

The chain links TRBV3-1 (or the pseudogene TRBV3-2) to TRBJ2-5; TRBD1 matches 8 bases. The ends lost 0 bases at V and 5 bases at J; junction bases unmatched: 11. There are 17 residues in the CDR3. Germline CDR1 and CDR2: LGHDT and YNNKEL (reference sequence). Here the CDR3 reads CASSQDHLGQGRETQYF. CDR3 coding DNA: TGTGCCAGCAGCCAAGATCACCTCGGACAGGGTCGGGAGACCCAGTACTTC.

The CDR3, as DNA: TGTGCCAGCAGCGCAGACAGGGCTTCGCCCCTCCACTTT. Translating gives CASSADRASPLHF. This sequence joins TRBV7-9 and TRBJ1-6; 7 positions agree with TRBD1. Germline V gene data show CDR1 as SEHNR and CDR2 as FQNEAQ (reference sequence). V lost 5 bases and J lost 13; bases outside the gene matches: 8. This CDR3 is 13 amino acids long. The entire variable domain, with the rest obtained from reference TRBV7-9 and TRBJ1-6, is as follows: DTGVSQNPRHKITKRGQNVTFRCDPISEHNRLYWYRQTLGQGPEFLTYFQNEAQLEKSRLLSDRFSAERPKGSFSTLEIQRTEQGDSAMYLCASSADRASPLHFGNGTRLTVT.

The chain employs TRBV11-2 and TRBJ2-2; 12 bases are shared with TRBD2. V was pared by 0 bases and J by 2 bases, with 4 bases of the junction left unmatched. Germline CDR1 reads SGHAT; CDR2 reads FQNNGV. The CDR3 totals 18 residues. The CDR3 DNA is TGTGCCAGCAGCTTAGATCGACTAGCGGGGGTTAACACCGGGGAGCTGTTTTTT. This gives the protein CASSLDRLAGVNTGELFF.

The gene calls are TRBV7-2 and TRBJ2-5, with unresolved D. Germline lookup yields CDR1 SGHTA and CDR2 FQGNSA. Trimming took 0 bases from V and 5 from J, leaving 13 bases between them. CDR3 length: 15 amino acids. DNA of the CDR3: TGTGCCAGCAGCTTAGCCGAAACCGCCGGGGAGACCCAGTACTTC. Residues: CASSLAETAGETQYF. Using reference TRBV7-2 and TRBJ2-5 for the parts outside the CDR3, the full variable domain is GAGVSQSPSNKVTEKGKDVELRCDPISGHTALYWYRQSLGQGLEFLIYFQGNSAPDKSGLPSDRFSAERTGGSVSTLTIQRTQQEDSAVYLCASSLAETAGETQYFGPGTRLLVL.

This clone came up a few times. V gene TRBV19 combines with J gene TRBJ2-1, with 9 bases that match TRBD2. The germline V gene encodes CDR1 LNHDA and CDR2 SQIVND (reference sequence). This CDR3 has 17 amino acids. Trimming cost V 3 bases and J 4 bases; bases outside gene matches: 10. The CDR3 nucleotides read TGTGCCAGTAGTATGGGTGCGAGCGGGGGGTTTTACAATGAGCAGTTCTTC. Translated: CASSMGASGGFYNEQFF.